This TCR beta chain is drawn from a study of regulatory T cells in long-lasting Graves disease. Time point given: persistent/refractory GD, antithyroid drugs over 5 years with positive TRAb. Generation of the TCR library employed RNA extracted from PBMCs. This clonotype showed up many times. Its antigen is unidentified. The CDR3 consists of 15 residues. The V and J ends lost 4 bases and 2 bases, in that order; junction bases with no gene match: 3. From germline, CDR1 is SGHKS and CDR2 YYEKEE (reference sequence). Study-wide findings and caveats: Newly diagnosed Graves' patients exceeded persistent ones in TCR diversity. There were preferences for TRBV28, TRBJ1-2 and TRBJ2-5 in persistent disease.

Sequencing libraries for TCR beta were prepared with iRepertoire HTBI primers and Arm-PCR of CDR3 regions. TCRdb re-derived calls from the multiplex PCR reads in MiXCR, one entry per CDR3 protein. The table has 350,000 to 500,000 distinct CDR3 sequences, roughly 23% seen once. The source is a female donor with Graves disease. The sequencing used peripheral blood mononuclear cells (PBMCs), collected when the disease was refractory, from a patient treated with antithyroid drugs. This rearrangement joins TRBV5-5 to TRBJ2-7; 13 bases are a match to TRBD2. The CDR3, as DNA: TGTGCCAGCAGCCCTGGGACTAGCGGGACCTACGAGCAGTACTTC. As protein: CASSPGTSGTYEQYF.